The clone carrying this T cell receptor beta chain was seen many times. CDR1 is MNHNS, CDR2 SASEGT, per germline. J was trimmed by 3 bases and V by 4 bases; bases with no gene match: 4. The CDR3 length is 14 residues. This specimen comes from a study of identical twins. After template switching added a universal primer site, the resulting cDNA carried unique molecular identifiers. Using its own MiXCR run on the 5' RACE reads, TCRdb lists one record per CDR3 protein. The sample has 690,000 or so distinct CDR3 sequences; 8.5% to 9% are singletons. These data were also reused for a study on yellow fever vaccine responses in identical twins.

The clonotype comes from a woman aged 18-29 years in good health. Sequencing was carried out using PBMCs. This chain links TRBV6-1 with TRBJ1-1; 8 bases are shared with TRBD1. This chain's CDR3 is CASSAGGAYTEAFF. The DNA of the CDR3 is TGTGCCAGCAGTGCAGGGGGCGCCTACACTGAAGCTTTCTTT.